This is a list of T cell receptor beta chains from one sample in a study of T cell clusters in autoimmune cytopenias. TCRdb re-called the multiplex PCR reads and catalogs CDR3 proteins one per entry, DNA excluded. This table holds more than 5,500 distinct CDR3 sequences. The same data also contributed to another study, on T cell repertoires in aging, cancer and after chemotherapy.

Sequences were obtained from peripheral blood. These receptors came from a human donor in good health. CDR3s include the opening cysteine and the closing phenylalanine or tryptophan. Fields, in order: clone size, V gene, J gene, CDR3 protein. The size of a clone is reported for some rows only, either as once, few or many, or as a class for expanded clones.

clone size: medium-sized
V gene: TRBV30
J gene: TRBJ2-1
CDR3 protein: CAWSTGGFSYNEQFF

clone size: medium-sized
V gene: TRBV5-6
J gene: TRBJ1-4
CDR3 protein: CASSLRSGQGSEKLFF

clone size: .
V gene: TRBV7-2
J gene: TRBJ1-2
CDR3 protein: CASSLESGSDGYTF

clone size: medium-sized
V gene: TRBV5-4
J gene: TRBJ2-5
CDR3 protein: CASSLRLQETQYF

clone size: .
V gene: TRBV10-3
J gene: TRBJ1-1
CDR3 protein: CAISDFDGGSTEAFF

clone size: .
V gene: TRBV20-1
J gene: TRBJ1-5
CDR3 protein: CSARVGQYSNQPQHF

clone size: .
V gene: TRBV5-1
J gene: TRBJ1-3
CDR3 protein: CASSPGQAGGNTIYF

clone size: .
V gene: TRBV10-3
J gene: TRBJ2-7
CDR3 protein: CAGGQSSREQYF

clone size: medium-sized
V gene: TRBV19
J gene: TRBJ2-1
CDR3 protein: CASSRDRGYNEQFF

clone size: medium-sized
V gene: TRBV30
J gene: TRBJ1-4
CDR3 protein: CAVRSAVYNEKLFF

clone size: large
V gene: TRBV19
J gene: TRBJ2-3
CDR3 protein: CASSSGQGQTDTQYF

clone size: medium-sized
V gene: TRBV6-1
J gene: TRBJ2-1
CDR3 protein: CASSEWVGQVAYNEQFF

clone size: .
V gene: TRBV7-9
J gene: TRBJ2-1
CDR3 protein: CASSPEVHEQFF

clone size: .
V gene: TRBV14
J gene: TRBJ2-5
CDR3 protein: CASSLLDQGSQYF

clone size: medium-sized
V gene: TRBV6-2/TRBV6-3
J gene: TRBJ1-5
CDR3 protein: CASGPGTPLGQPQHF

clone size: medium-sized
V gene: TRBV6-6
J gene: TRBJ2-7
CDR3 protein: CASSYGYQGGEQYF